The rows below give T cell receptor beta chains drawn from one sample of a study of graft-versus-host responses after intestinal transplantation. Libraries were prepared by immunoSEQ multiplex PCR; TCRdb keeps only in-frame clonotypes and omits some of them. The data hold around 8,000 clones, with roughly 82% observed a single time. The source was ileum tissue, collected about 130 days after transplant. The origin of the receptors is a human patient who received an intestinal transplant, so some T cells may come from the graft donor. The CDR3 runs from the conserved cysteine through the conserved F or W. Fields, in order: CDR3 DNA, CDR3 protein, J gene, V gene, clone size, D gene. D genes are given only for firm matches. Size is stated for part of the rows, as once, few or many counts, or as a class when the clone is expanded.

TGTGCCAGCAGGCGGGACGGCGGCTACGAGCAGTACTTC | CASRRDGGYEQYF | TRBJ2-7 | TRBV6-5 | - | -
TGTGCCAGCAGCTTAACGGTGAACACTGAAGCTTTCTTT | CASSLTVNTEAFF | TRBJ1-1 | TRBV7-9 | once | -
TGTGCCAGCAGGGCAGGCGCCTACGAGCAGTACTTC | CASRAGAYEQYF | TRBJ2-7 | TRBV6-1 | few | -
TGTGCCAGCAGTTTAGTCGAAGTTTCAAATGAGCAGTTCTTC | CASSLVEVSNEQFF | TRBJ2-1 | TRBV27 | - | -
TGTGCCAGTAGTATAGGGCGGGAGACCCAGTACTTC | CASSIGRETQYF | TRBJ2-5 | TRBV19 | - | -
TGTGCCAGTAGTAAGGGACAGTCCCCCTACAATGAGCAGTTCTTC | CASSKGQSPYNEQFF | TRBJ2-1 | TRBV19 | - | TRBD1
TGCGCCAGCAGCTTGGCAGGACAGGTGGCTCAGCCCCAGCATTTT | CASSLAGQVAQPQHF | TRBJ1-5 | TRBV5-1 | - | TRBD1
TGTGCCAGCAGTCCTCAGGGTTACAACGAGCAGTACTTC | CASSPQGYNEQYF | TRBJ2-7 | TRBV11-3 | - | -
TGTGCCAGCAGAACAGGGAGGAATGAAAAACTGTTTTTT | CASRTGRNEKLFF | TRBJ1-4 | TRBV2 | - | -
TGTGCCAGCAGCCAAGATTACAGGAACACTGAAGCTTTCTTT | CASSQDYRNTEAFF | TRBJ1-1 | TRBV4-2 | - | -
TGTGCCAGCAGCGGACACAGCTCTGGAAACACCATATATTTT | CASSGHSSGNTIYF | TRBJ1-3 | TRBV2 | - | -
TGTGCCAGCAGGGACCGAACGAACACCGGGGAGCTGTTTTTT | CASRDRTNTGELFF | TRBJ2-2 | TRBV2 | - | -
TGCGCCAGCAGCTTGGCAAAGGGAGGGAACATTCAGTACTTC | CASSLAKGGNIQYF | TRBJ2-4 | TRBV5-1 | - | TRBD2
TGTGCCATCAGTGAGTCAGGTACTAGAATCTACGAGCAGTACTTC | CAISESGTRIYEQYF | TRBJ2-7 | TRBV10-3 | - | -
TGTGCCAGCAGTGACTGGGGACAGGATCCCACAGATACGCAGTATTTT | CASSDWGQDPTDTQYF | TRBJ2-3 | TRBV2 | - | TRBD1
TGTGCCAGCAGTGAAAACATCCCCGGGGCCAACGTCCTGACTTTC | CASSENIPGANVLTF | TRBJ2-6 | TRBV6-1 | - | -
TGTGCCAGCAGCTTGGAAGGGGGGGATTACGAGCAGTACTTC | CASSLEGGDYEQYF | TRBJ2-7 | TRBV5-4 | - | -
TGTGCCAGTAGTATCAACCCGACAGGGCCCTACGAGCAGTACTTC | CASSINPTGPYEQYF | TRBJ2-7 | TRBV19 | - | TRBD1
TGTGCCAGCAGCACCCAGAACACCGGGGAGCTGTTTTTT | CASSTQNTGELFF | TRBJ2-2 | TRBV11-2 | once | -
TGTGCCAGCAGCTTAAAGATGGACCGATACAATGAGCAGTTCTTC | CASSLKMDRYNEQFF | TRBJ2-1 | TRBV5-6 | few | -
TGTGCCAGCAGCCAAGAGTGGGGACAGGGACAAGAGACCCAGTACTTC | CASSQEWGQGQETQYF | TRBJ2-5 | TRBV4-2 | - | TRBD1
TGTGCCAGCAGCCCATCGGGGACAGCCTCCTACGAGCAGTACTTC | CASSPSGTASYEQYF | TRBJ2-7 | TRBV7-9 | once | TRBD1
TGTGCTAGTGGTTTGGGACTAGCGGAGGGGGAGACCCAGTACTTC | CASGLGLAEGETQYF | TRBJ2-5 | TRBV12-5 | - | TRBD2
TGTGCCAGCAGCGTACATGGGGACACACACTACGAGCAGTACTTC | CASSVHGDTHYEQYF | TRBJ2-7 | TRBV9 | - | -
TGTGCCAGCAGCTTGGGGGGGAACTATGGCTACACCTTC | CASSLGGNYGYTF | TRBJ1-2 | TRBV5-4 | - | -
TGCAGCGTTGAGCAGGGGGCAGCTTTCTTT | CSVEQGAAFF | TRBJ1-1 | TRBV29-1 | - | TRBD1
TGCAGTGCTAGGGGGATGGATACGCAGTATTTT | CSARGMDTQYF | TRBJ2-3 | TRBV20-1 | - | -
TGTGCCAGCAGAAAAGGGACTAGCGGGGGCGCCTCCTACAATGAGCAGTTCTTC | CASRKGTSGGASYNEQFF | TRBJ2-1 | TRBV5-4 | - | TRBD2
TGCAGCGTTGATTCAGGAGACACTGAAGCTTTCTTT | CSVDSGDTEAFF | TRBJ1-1 | TRBV29-1 | - | -
TGTGCTAGTGCTAGCCTACAGCGGACGCCCTCTGGGGCCAACGTCCTGACTTTC | CASASLQRTPSGANVLTF | TRBJ2-6 | TRBV12-5 | once | -
TGTGCCAGCAGCGTCCTAGGGACTGAAGCTTTCTTT | CASSVLGTEAFF | TRBJ1-1 | TRBV9 | - | -
TGTGCCAGCAGCCCCTTGGGGTGGCAGCCGAACACTGAAGCTTTCTTT | CASSPLGWQPNTEAFF | TRBJ1-1 | TRBV5-6 | - | -
TGTGCCAGCAGTTACTCGGTTGGGGGGGATGGCTACACCTTC | CASSYSVGGDGYTF | TRBJ1-2 | TRBV6-5 | - | -
TGCAGCGTTGCTGGGAGGGCCGGGGATACAGATACGCAGTATTTT | CSVAGRAGDTDTQYF | TRBJ2-3 | TRBV29-1 | few | TRBD2
TGTGCCAGTAGGACTAATCCCACAGGACCCTTAGACTTC | CASRTNPTGPLDF | TRBJ2-5 | TRBV19 | large | -
TGTGCCAGCCCACCAATTCGCTCCTACGAGCAGTACTTC | CASPPIRSYEQYF | TRBJ2-7 | TRBV18 | - | -
TGTGCCAGCAGTCTCGTCGGGGGATACAATGAGCAGTTCTTC | CASSLVGGYNEQFF | TRBJ2-1 | TRBV27 | - | -